The 13 T cell receptor beta chains below were found in one sample sequenced in a study of CD8 T cells in Susac syndrome. It was with random hexamers that about 0.45 to 1 ug RNA was reverse transcribed. TCRdb ran MiXCR on the immunoSEQ multiplex PCR reads and lists one entry per CDR3 protein. The data hold 250,000 to 300,000 distinct CDR3 sequences, with about 85% observed a single time. The sequencing sample was made of CD8+ T cells from PBMCs. These receptors were taken from a human donor with multiple sclerosis.

This chain uses TRBV27 with TRBJ2-7; TRBD1 matches 9 bases. The junction had 6 bases not matched to a gene; V was cut back by 5 bases and J by 7 bases. There are 13 residues in the CDR3. CDR1 is MNHEY and CDR2 is SMNVEV in the germline V gene (reference sequence). CDR3 region: CASSHGQGQEQYF. The DNA for the CDR3 is TGTGCCAGCAGTCACGGACAGGGGCAAGAGCAGTACTTC.

The rearrangement joins TRBV28 to TRBJ2-7, with D unresolved. In germline, CDR1 is MDHEN, CDR2 SYDVKM. This CDR3 is 15 amino acids long. V lost 7 bases to trimming and J lost 5 bases, with 21 bases between them. The CDR3 DNA reads as TGTGCCAGCACACTCAACCCCGCTAGGGTCCACGAGCAGTACTTC. It is translated as CASTLNPARVHEQYF.

The chain couples TRBV7-9 to TRBJ2-1; a weak D match, TRBD2 (5 bases). This CDR3 has 12 amino acids. Trimming took off 3 bases at V and 12 bases at J, with 12 bases between the two ends. Germline CDR1 SEHNR, CDR2 FQNEAQ (reference sequence). CDR3: CASSLGSNGQFF. CDR3 nucleotides: TGTGCCAGCAGCTTGGGGAGCAACGGGCAGTTCTTC.

The genes are TRBV20-1 and TRBJ2-1; 11 nucleotides align to TRBD2. Losses at the gene ends were 5 bases for V and 5 bases for J; bases not matched to a gene: 8. Germline-derived CDR1 and CDR2 are DFQATT and SNEGSKA (reference sequence). The CDR3 consists of 15 residues. The CDR3 DNA follows: TGCAGTGCTCCCCGGGGACTAGCGGACAACAATGAGCAGTTCTTC. This encodes CSAPRGLADNNEQFF.

The chain joins TRBV4-1 to TRBJ2-1; D may match TRBD1 or TRBD2 (5 bases each). Trimming stripped 4 bases from V and 5 bases from J, with 18 bases between. The germline gives CDR1 MGHRA, CDR2 YSYEKL. The CDR3 covers 16 residues. As DNA, the CDR3 is TGCGCCAGCAGCCCTCGTCAGGGAGTAGTCGACAATGAGCAGTTCTTC. Translation: CASSPRQGVVDNEQFF.

V is TRBV20-1 and J is TRBJ1-1; D is possibly TRBD1 (5 bases). Germline-derived CDR1 and CDR2 are DFQATT and SNEGSKA (reference sequence). Trimming stripped 6 bases from V and 1 base from J, with 12 bases between. This CDR3 has 13 amino acids. The CDR3 sequence is CSAQDNENTEAFF. The CDR3 nucleotides read TGCAGTGCCCAGGACAACGAGAACACTGAAGCTTTCTTT.

The rearrangement uses TRBV5-1 and TRBJ2-7; 7 positions agree with TRBD1. Trimming removed 7 bases from V and 2 bases from J; junction bases left unmatched: 9. Germline V gene lookup returns CDR1 SGHRS and CDR2 YFSETQ. CDR3 length: 14 amino acids. CDR3 amino acids: CASHTGDPTYEQYF. The CDR3 DNA reads TGCGCCAGCCATACAGGGGACCCTACCTACGAGCAGTACTTC.

This rearrangement joins TRBV15 to TRBJ2-2; 7 bases match TRBD1. CDR1 and CDR2 (germline): LNHNV, YYDKDF (reference sequence). The CDR3 sequence is 16 residues long. V lost 3 bases to trimming and J lost 5 bases; unmatched junction nucleotides: 9. The CDR3 sequence: CATSRGTVDRTGELFF. The CDR3 DNA reads as TGTGCCACCAGCAGGGGGACAGTCGATAGGACCGGGGAGCTGTTTTTT.

This sequence joins TRBV6-1 and TRBJ2-1; D may be TRBD2 (6 bases). The V gene's germline CDR1 is MNHNS and CDR2 SASEGT. The V and J ends lost 6 bases and 4 bases respectively, with 19 bases between them. This CDR3 has 16 residues. The CDR3 here is CASRVNSAGTYNEQFF. The DNA of the CDR3 is TGTGCCAGCAGAGTGAATAGCGCGGGAACTTACAATGAGCAGTTCTTC.

This chain uses TRBV27 with TRBJ1-6, with D unresolved. Germline-derived CDR1 and CDR2 are MNHEY and SMNVEV (reference sequence). The CDR3 extends over 14 amino acids. With 8 bases removed from V and 4 bases from J, the gap between germline ends came to 12 bases. The CDR3: CASGPAGYNSPLHF. The CDR3 DNA sequence: TGTGCCAGCGGCCCCGCGGGGTATAATTCACCCCTCCACTTT.

This clonotype was counted once. The chain has TRBV10-3 and TRBJ1-1; no clear D. Germline V gene data show CDR1 as ENHRY and CDR2 as SYGVKD. V lost 5 bases, J lost 3 bases, and 10 bases lay in between. The CDR3 extends over 13 amino acids. CDR3 bases: TGTGCCATCAGTTTGACTCTTGACACTGAAGCTTTCTTT. This translates into CAISLTLDTEAFF.

The gene calls are TRBV27 and TRBJ1-1, with D possibly matching TRBD1 (6 bases). V lost 7 bases and J lost 3, with 12 bases in between. The CDR3 has 13 residues. Per the germline V gene, CDR1 is MNHEY and CDR2 is SMNVEV (reference sequence). The CDR3 reads CASMGGPDTEAFF. CDR3 DNA sequence: TGTGCCAGCATGGGGGGGCCCGACACTGAAGCTTTCTTT.

J is TRBJ1-2 and V is TRBV23-1; D uncertain. TRBV23-1 is an open reading frame, and its role is uncertain. The CDR3 consists of 15 residues. V was clipped by 0 bases and J by 8 bases, with 16 bases between them. CDR3 coding DNA: TGCGCCAGCAGTCAATCCCCCCTACTCAAGTGGGGCTACACCTTC. Translated: CASSQSPLLKWGYTF.